The 25 T cell receptor beta chains reported below all come from one sample, sequenced in a study of cytomegalovirus exposure and HLA in healthy donors. A multiplex PCR was run with 60 Vbeta primers and 13 Jbeta primers. Sequenced by immunoSEQ multiplex PCR; TCRdb stores in-frame clones only, minus some. This table has approximately 220,000 clones, more than 65% appearing once. The material sequenced was PBMCs. The receptors come from a man between 18 and 29 years old in good health and CMV-seronegative.

The rearrangement uses TRBV2 and TRBJ2-3; the D is unclear. Germline V gene data show CDR1 as SNHLY and CDR2 as FYNNEI. The V and J ends lost 6 bases and 3 bases respectively, with 19 bases between them. CDR3 size: 16 residues. For the CDR3, the DNA is TGTGCCAGCAGAGAATTTCGCAGGTCCTCAACAGATACGCAGTATTTT. Protein sequence: CASREFRRSSTDTQYF. Full variable domain (missing parts from reference TRBV2 and TRBJ2-3): EPEVTQTPSHQVTQMGQEVILRCVPISNHLYFYWYRQILGQKVEFLVSFYNNEISEKSEIFDDQFSVERPDGSNFTLKIRSTKLEDSAMYFCASREFRRSSTDTQYFGPGTRLTVL.

V and J are TRBV28 and TRBJ2-1; 13 bases are shared with TRBD2. CDR3 length equals 20 residues. V dropped 3 bases and J dropped 1; count of bases not matched to a gene: 12. From germline, CDR1 is MDHEN and CDR2 SYDVKM. CDR3 DNA sequence: TGTGCCAGCAGTTTCTTGGTTAGGACTAGCGGGAGTAGTTCCTACAATGAGCAGTTCTTC. Encoded protein: CASSFLVRTSGSSSYNEQFF. The whole variable domain, remainder taken from reference TRBV28 and TRBJ2-1, is DVKVTQSSRYLVKRTGEKVFLECVQDMDHENMFWYRQDPGLGLRLIYFSYDVKMKEKGDIPEGYSVSREKKERFSLILESASTNQTSMYLCASSFLVRTSGSSSYNEQFFGPGTRLTVL.

The CDR3 region has the DNA TGTGCCAGCAGTGGGGAGGGTGGGGAAGAACTGTTTTTT. Translation: CASSGEGGEELFF. This sequence joins TRBV27 and TRBJ1-4; D uncertain. CDR1 and CDR2 (germline): MNHEY, SMNVEV (reference sequence). Trimming cost V 5 bases and J 12 bases, with 16 bases left between them. The CDR3 extends over 13 amino acids. The full variable domain, its missing parts supplied by reference TRBV27 and TRBJ1-4, is EAQVTQNPRYLITVTGKKLTVTCSQNMNHEYMSWYRQDPGLGLRQIYYSMNVEVTDKGDVPEGYKVSRKEKRNFPLILESPSPNQTSLYFCASSGEGGEELFFGSGTQLSVL.

DNA of the CDR3: TGTGCCAGCAGAGCTGGGACTAGCTCTAGGACCGGGGAGCTGTTTTTT. Protein product: CASRAGTSSRTGELFF. This chain links TRBV5-4 with TRBJ2-2, with TRBD2 matching 9 bases. CDR1 SGHNT and CDR2 YYREEE come from the germline V gene (reference sequence). The CDR3 sequence is 16 residues long. V shed 5 bases, J shed 5 bases, and the junction held 10 bases outside the gene matches. Filled out from reference TRBV5-4 and TRBJ2-2, the complete variable domain reads ETGVTQSPTHLIKTRGQQVTLRCSSQSGHNTVSWYQQALGQGPQFIFQYYREEENGRGNFPPRFSGLQFPNYSSELNVNALELDDSALYLCASRAGTSSRTGELFFGEGSRLTVL.

V is TRBV6-1 and J is TRBJ1-5, with D perhaps matching TRBD1 (5 bases). The CDR3 is made up of 15 amino acids. V lost 1 base and J 9 bases, leaving 16 bases between the germline ends. The germline V gene has CDR1 MNHNS and CDR2 SASEGT. CDR3 sequence reads: CASSEGSGRAVPQHF. The CDR3 nucleotides read TGTGCCAGCAGTGAAGGGTCGGGCAGGGCGGTGCCCCAGCATTTT.

The rearrangement uses TRBV10-3 and TRBJ2-2; TRBD1 matches 7 bases. Looked up from germline, CDR1 is ENHRY and CDR2 is SYGVKD. The CDR3 is made up of 17 amino acids. Trimming took 5 bases from V and 3 from J; bases not matched to a gene: 12. CDR3 residues: CAISRPTGPEDTGELFF. In DNA form, the CDR3 reads TGTGCCATCAGTCGACCGACAGGGCCCGAGGACACCGGGGAGCTGTTTTTT.

The chain couples TRBV6-5 to TRBJ2-1; possibly TRBD2 for D (5 bases). V shed 6 bases and J shed 9 bases, with 18 bases lying between them. The CDR3 covers 14 residues. The V gene's germline CDR1 is MNHEY and CDR2 SVGAGI. The CDR3 sequence is CASSPTGGPTEQFF. In nucleotides, the CDR3 is TGTGCCAGCAGCCCCACCGGAGGCCCAACTGAGCAGTTCTTC.

The count of this clone is one. J is TRBJ1-6 and V is TRBV6-1; D perhaps matches TRBD1 (5 bases). V dropped 6 bases and J dropped 10 bases, with 19 bases sitting between them. In germline, CDR1 is MNHNS, CDR2 SASEGT. The CDR3 consists of 15 residues. The CDR3 here is CASSPIGAQGSPLHF. CDR3 bases: TGTGCCAGCAGCCCCATAGGGGCGCAGGGATCACCCCTCCACTTT.

The J gene is TRBJ1-1, the V gene TRBV29-1, with D uncertain. The germline CDR1 and CDR2 sequences are SQVTM and ANQGSEA. There are 10 residues in the CDR3. The CDR3 is CGSGDTEAFF. In nucleotides, the CDR3 is TGCGGCAGCGGGGACACTGAAGCTTTCTTT.

The chain joins TRBV29-1 to TRBJ1-2; D might be TRBD1 (5 bases). The CDR3 sequence is 11 residues long. The V end was cut by 7 bases, the J end by 6 bases, with 12 bases between. The germline gives CDR1 SQVTM, CDR2 ANQGSEA. CDR3 loop: CSAWGGNGYTF. The DNA of the CDR3 is TGCAGCGCCTGGGGGGGTAATGGCTACACCTTC.

This chain connects TRBV18 to TRBJ1-1; a possible D gene is TRBD1 (5 bases). The V and J ends lost 3 bases and 4 bases respectively, with 15 bases between them. This CDR3 is 15 amino acids long. The germline gives CDR1 KGHSH, CDR2 LQKENI. The CDR3 loop reads CASSPTSGGGTEAFF. The CDR3 nucleotides are TGTGCCAGCTCACCCACCAGCGGGGGAGGCACTGAAGCTTTCTTT.

The rearrangement links TRBV28 to TRBJ1-5; D is unresolved. The CDR3 sequence is 15 residues long. With 8 bases removed from V and 0 bases from J, the gap between germline ends came to 14 bases. Per the germline V gene, CDR1 is MDHEN and CDR2 is SYDVKM. The CDR3: CASSPGSYSNQPQHF. In nucleotides, the CDR3 is TGTGCCAGCTCCCCTGGGAGTTATAGCAATCAGCCCCAGCATTTT.

The chain recombines TRBV2 with TRBJ2-3; TRBD1 aligns across 10 bases. Germline trimming cut 6 bases from V and 1 base from J; bases unmatched to any gene: 7. The CDR3 is 16 residues long. The germline V gene encodes CDR1 SNHLY and CDR2 FYNNEI. CDR3 region: CASSATGGGGTDTQYF. The CDR3 DNA reads as TGTGCCAGCAGCGCGACAGGGGGCGGAGGCACAGATACGCAGTATTTT.

The V and J genes are TRBV15 and TRBJ1-2; D not resolved. This CDR3 comprises 16 residues. The germline gives CDR1 LNHNV, CDR2 YYDKDF (reference sequence). V shed 0 bases and J shed 6 bases, with 17 bases lying between them. CDR3 amino acids: CATSRDMTTPSNGYTF. In nucleotides, the CDR3 is TGTGCCACCAGCAGAGATATGACAACTCCTTCCAATGGCTACACCTTC.

This rearrangement joins TRBV18 to TRBJ1-4; D is unclear. Between the trimmed V and J ends, which lost 3 bases and 1 base, there was a span of 12 bases. This CDR3 comprises 16 residues. The germline gives CDR1 KGHSH, CDR2 LQKENI. The CDR3 spells CASSPYEGGTNEKLFF. The CDR3 nucleotides read TGTGCCAGCTCACCCTACGAGGGTGGAACTAATGAAAAACTGTTTTTT.

The genes are TRBV19 and TRBJ1-1; D not resolved. The germline gives CDR1 LNHDA, CDR2 SQIVND (reference sequence). V was shortened by 0 bases and J by 3 bases, with 17 bases between the two germline ends. The CDR3 contains 17 residues. CDR3 bases: TGTGCCAGTAGTATAGAGTGGAGGGATCAAAGAGACACTGAAGCTTTCTTT. Translation gives CASSIEWRDQRDTEAFF.

This clone was seen a handful of times. V gene TRBV5-4 combines with J gene TRBJ2-1; TRBD2 aligns across 7 bases. The CDR3 contains 14 residues. Germline V CDR1 and CDR2: SGHNT, YYREEE (reference sequence). V lost 1 base to trimming and J lost 7 bases; unmatched junction nucleotides: 5. In DNA form, the CDR3 reads TGTGCCAGCAGCTTGCTAGCGGAGGGAAATGAGCAGTTCTTC. Protein sequence: CASSLLAEGNEQFF.

This clone came up once. The V and J genes are TRBV5-5 and TRBJ2-1, with 7 bases lining up with TRBD1. The CDR3 runs to 12 residues. J gave up 10 bases and V 2 bases, and 3 bases lay outside the gene matches. CDR1 and CDR2 from the germline V gene are SGHKS and YYEKEE (reference sequence). The CDR3 DNA reads as TGTGCCAGCAGCTTCAGGGGGTACGAGCAGTTCTTC. It encodes CASSFRGYEQFF.

The V gene is TRBV25-1, the J gene TRBJ1-1, with a possible D match to TRBD1 (6 bases). Trimming cost V 6 bases and J 3 bases, with 17 bases left between them. The CDR3 contains 15 residues. Germline values: CDR1 MGHDK, CDR2 SYGVNS. CDR3 amino acids: CASRRGGATDTEAFF. The CDR3 DNA reads as TGTGCCAGCAGACGGGGGGGGGCTACTGACACTGAAGCTTTCTTT.

The gene calls are TRBV2 and TRBJ2-5; a possible D gene is TRBD1 (6 bases). The DNA matches TRBJ2-7 better at its end, which makes the J call doubtful. CDR1 is SNHLY, CDR2 FYNNEI, per germline. This CDR3 has 14 residues. Here the CDR3 reads CASSPDRSPAEQYF. In nucleotides, the CDR3 is TGTGCCAGCAGTCCCGACAGGTCCCCGGCCGAGCAGTACTTC.

This clone was detected a few times. V and J are TRBV5-4 and TRBJ2-1; 12 bases are shared with TRBD2. There are 14 residues in the CDR3. V trimming: 4 bases; J trimming: 8 bases; junction bases outside the gene matches: 4. Per germline, CDR1 SGHNT and CDR2 YYREEE (reference sequence). The CDR3 DNA is TGTGCCAGCAGCCAGACTAGCGGGAGAGATGAGCAGTTCTTC. Its protein product is CASSQTSGRDEQFF.

V gene TRBV7-2 combines with J gene TRBJ1-2; 10 bases agree with TRBD1. The germline V gene has CDR1 SGHTA and CDR2 FQGNSA. This CDR3 has 16 residues. The ends lost 5 bases at V and 4 bases at J; junction bases unmatched: 10. The CDR3 nucleotides are TGTGCCAGCAGCATTCCGGGACAGGGGATGAGCTATGGCTACACCTTC. It encodes CASSIPGQGMSYGYTF.

The rearrangement joins TRBV27 to TRBJ2-7; 7 nucleotides match TRBD2. CDR3 length equals 16 residues. V lost 1 base and J lost 7; bases outside the gene matches: 13. The V gene's germline CDR1 is MNHEY and CDR2 SMNVEV (reference sequence). CDR3 bases: TGTGCCAGCAGTTTATTCGGCGGGAGCCACCTTTATGAGCAGTACTTC. Protein product: CASSLFGGSHLYEQYF.

This clone appeared a single time. The chain employs TRBV11-3 and TRBJ2-2, with unresolved D. This CDR3 has 14 residues. CDR1 is SGHNT, CDR2 YENEEA, per germline. V was clipped by 5 bases and J by 4 bases, with 11 bases between them. This CDR3 reads CASSRLQSTGELFF. The CDR3 DNA sequence: TGTGCCAGCAGCCGATTACAGAGCACCGGGGAGCTGTTTTTT.

The V gene is TRBV30, the J gene TRBJ2-7; no clear D. Trimming left V 2 bases short and J 5 bases short, with 7 bases between. Germline V lookup: CDR1 GTSNPN, CDR2 SVGIG (reference sequence). The CDR3 sequence is 11 residues long. CDR3 residues: CAWSSGDEQYF. The CDR3 nucleotides are TGTGCCTGGAGTTCCGGAGACGAGCAGTACTTC.